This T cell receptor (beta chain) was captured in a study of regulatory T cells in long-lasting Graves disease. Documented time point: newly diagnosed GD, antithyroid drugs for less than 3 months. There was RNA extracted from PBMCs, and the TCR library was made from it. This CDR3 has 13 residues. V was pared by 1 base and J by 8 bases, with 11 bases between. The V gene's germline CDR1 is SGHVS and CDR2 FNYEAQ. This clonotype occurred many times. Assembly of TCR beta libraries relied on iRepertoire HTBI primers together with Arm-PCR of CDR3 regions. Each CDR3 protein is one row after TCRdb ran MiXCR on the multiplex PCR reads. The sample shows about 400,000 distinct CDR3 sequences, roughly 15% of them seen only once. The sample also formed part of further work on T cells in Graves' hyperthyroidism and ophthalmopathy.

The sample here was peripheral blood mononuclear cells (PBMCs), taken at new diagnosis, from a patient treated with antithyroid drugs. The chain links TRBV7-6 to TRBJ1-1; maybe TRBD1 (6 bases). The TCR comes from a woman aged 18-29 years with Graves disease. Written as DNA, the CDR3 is TGTGCCAGCAGCTTAGGACCACAGGGAGAAGCTTTCTTT. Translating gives CASSLGPQGEAFF.